This TCR beta chain was found in a study of PD-1 blockade in mismatch repair-deficient tumors (TCRdb year 2017). The study in broad terms: Between September 2013 and late 2016, the trial enrolled approximately 91 consecutive patients with some eleven types of mismatch repair-deficient cancer, all of whom had received prior treatment and were progressing. Tumor-associated T cell clones were tracked in the peripheral blood of patients responding to PD-1 blockade by deep sequencing of TCR CDR3 regions.

Mismatch repair deficiency was established in every enrolled patient by polymerase chain reaction or immunohistochemistry. TCR sequencing was carried out for a few patients who responded to pembrolizumab therapy. In the phase II trial, pembrolizumab PD-1 blockade was tested prospectively in advanced mismatch repair-deficient cancers, no matter which tissue of origin the cancers came from. Peripheral blood T cell samples were serially collected before and at multiple times after PD-1 blockade was started. Blood sampling time points were reported as weeks after the first dose of pembrolizumab. The CDR3 runs 14 residues from the cysteine to the phenylalanine. Only the CDR3 DNA is retained, 42 bases long and in frame from the first base. Looking up the germline V gene yields CDR1 SQVTM and CDR2 ANQGSEA. The V end gives up 7 bases and the J end 5 bases, leaving 6 bases in the junction not matched to a gene.

Libraries were constructed by the immunoSEQ multiplex PCR assay. TCRdb obtained this table from immuneACCESS and retained in-frame rearrangements with V and J assigned. These tables miss some clones; where compared with another copy, unresolved V genes account for less than half of the shortfall, and the remainder is unexplained. The sample data list around 38,000 clones, and about 76% of these were observed just once. Roughly 22% of the sample lies in the top ten. This clone was seen only a few times. Its antigen is unknown. Base qualities are not at hand, and no much larger clone is one base apart. What the research found in general, with its limitations: Tumor-resident clones, often undetectable in blood before treatment, expanded rapidly after pembrolizumab and then contracted, generally before radiologic responses.

This sequence uses TRBV29-1 and TRBJ2-1, and 12 junctional nucleotides match TRBD2. This clonotype was sampled from an adult with mismatch repair-deficient cancer. The sequencing here drew on peripheral blood, taken 4 weeks after starting pembrolizumab. The CDR3 corresponds to CSARLAGANNEQFF. The sequence in DNA is TGCAGCGCCCGACTAGCGGGAGCTAACAATGAGCAGTTCTTC.